Presented here are 10 T cell receptor beta chains from one specimen sequenced in a study of blood T cells in healthy people across ages. Primed by a sample-barcoded 5' primer and a J-beta primer mix, a second PCR proceeded for about 7 to 12 cycles. TCRdb re-called the 5' RACE reads through MiXCR, storing one row per CDR3 protein. The sample has around 800,000 distinct CDR3 sequences; 20% to 30% are singletons. This sample also belongs to another study, concerning T cells of mothers and their children.

What was sequenced was blood. All receptors come from a boy aged 10-17 years in good health.

This sequence joins TRBV6-6 and TRBJ2-1; TRBD1 aligns across 7 bases. With V trimmed by 2 bases and J by 2 bases, 3 bases remained unmatched. Looked up from germline, CDR1 is MNHNY and CDR2 is SVGAGI (reference sequence). The CDR3 has 15 residues. CDR3 loop: CASSYRQGAYNEQFF. The CDR3 DNA reads TGTGCCAGCAGTTACAGGCAGGGGGCCTACAATGAGCAGTTCTTC.

This clonotype was observed a few times. J is TRBJ1-4 and V is TRBV20-1; 7 positions match TRBD1. CDR3 size: 14 residues. CDR1 and CDR2 from the germline V gene are DFQATT and SNEGSKA (reference sequence). V was pared by 6 bases and J by 5 bases, with 9 bases of the junction left unmatched. The CDR3 is CSARRDSGNEKLFF. CDR3 nucleotide sequence: TGCAGTGCCCGCCGGGACAGCGGCAATGAAAAACTGTTTTTT.

The chain couples TRBV7-2 to TRBJ2-5, with D unresolved. The CDR3 spans 13 residues. Germline CDR1 and CDR2: SGHTA and FQGNSA. V dropped 1 base and J dropped 5 bases, with 8 bases sitting between them. The CDR3 loop is CASSLDRSETQYF. Here the CDR3 DNA reads TGTGCCAGCAGCTTAGACCGGAGCGAGACCCAGTACTTC.

This clonotype was observed a few times. The J gene is TRBJ2-5, the V gene TRBV5-5, with 7 bases fitting TRBD1. The junction had 5 bases not matched to a gene; V was cut back by 1 base and J by 5 bases. Germline V CDR1 and CDR2: SGHKS, YYEKEE (reference sequence). The CDR3 spans 14 residues. Here the CDR3 DNA reads TGTGCCAGCAGCTTGTATGACAGGGAGGAGACCCAGTACTTC. Translated: CASSLYDREETQYF.

The CDR3, as DNA: TGTGCCAGCAGCTCTTTGACAGGGGCGAGCAATCAGCCCCAGCATTTT. This sequence encodes CASSSLTGASNQPQHF. This chain connects TRBV7-9 to TRBJ1-5, with 8 bases aligning to TRBD1. The ends lost 4 bases at V and 1 base at J; junction bases unmatched: 6. CDR1 and CDR2 (germline): SEHNR, FQNEAQ (reference sequence). The CDR3 consists of 16 residues.

Ten or more counts support this clonotype. V usage is TRBV12-3 or TRBV12-4 and J usage is TRBJ2-4; D is uncertain. This CDR3 contains 14 residues. V was cut by 1 base and J by 3 bases, with 7 bases left in between. In DNA form, the CDR3 reads TGTGCCAGCAGTTTAGGGGGAAGCAAAAACATTCAGTACTTC. Translated: CASSLGGSKNIQYF.

In the case of this clonotype: Mismatch with germline at one junction end may stem from a read error. The chain carries TRBV27 and TRBJ1-6, with D possibly matching TRBD1 (5 bases). CDR1 is MNHEY, CDR2 SMNVEV, per germline (reference sequence). This CDR3 contains 14 residues. The CDR3 nucleotides are TGTGCCAGCAGCCGACAGAAATATAATTCACCCCCCCACTTT. Residues: CASSRQKYNSPPHF.

The rearrangement uses TRBV5-6 and TRBJ1-5, with 12 nucleotides matching TRBD1. The V gene end was trimmed by 4 bases and the J gene end by 2 bases; junction bases not matched to a gene: 4. The germline CDR1 and CDR2 sequences are SGHDT and YYEEEE. The CDR3 extends over 16 amino acids. CDR3 coding DNA: TGTGCCAGCAGCGCGGGGACAGGGGGCGGCAATCAGCCCCAGCATTTT. As protein: CASSAGTGGGNQPQHF.

This clonotype was counted between two and nine times. The chain recombines TRBV5-1 with TRBJ2-1; 8 nucleotides match TRBD2. The J segment lost 1 base and the V segment lost 4 bases, leaving 10 bases of the junction unmatched. Germline CDR1 SGHRS, CDR2 YFSETQ. The CDR3 runs 17 residues. In nucleotides, the CDR3 is TGCGCCAGCAGCGCGTTCGGCGGGGGGCTTTCCTACAATGAGCAGTTCTTC. This translates into CASSAFGGGLSYNEQFF.

This clonotype was counted only a few times. The rearrangement links TRBV6-2 or TRBV6-3 to TRBJ2-7; D unclear. V lost 2 bases and J lost 6, with 5 bases in between. This CDR3 is 11 amino acids long. Germline CDR1 and CDR2: MNHEY and SVGEGT. Here the CDR3 reads CASSYPTEQYF. For the CDR3, the DNA is TGTGCCAGCAGTTACCCCACCGAGCAGTACTTC.